These T cell receptor beta chains were read from a single sample in a study of shared clonotypes between healthy human individuals. The assay was immunoSEQ multiplex PCR, and TCRdb's table has in-frame clones only and misses some. The top ten hold about 0.39% of the sample, which has approximately 2.1 million clones, approximately 93% seen once. Specimen: naive CD4+ T cells from PBMCs. The origin of the receptors is a man between 18 and 35 years old in good health. Some clones in this sample may be carry-over from other donors' samples. CDR3s include the opening cysteine and the closing phenylalanine or tryptophan. The order of the fields is CDR3 protein, J gene, V gene.

cdr3_aa: CASSETGLNTGELFF
j_call: TRBJ2-2
v_call: TRBV9

cdr3_aa: CASSMRQGGEQYF
j_call: TRBJ2-7
v_call: TRBV19

cdr3_aa: CATSSDREQYF
j_call: TRBJ2-7
v_call: TRBV15

cdr3_aa: CASSLYTGAPDTQYF
j_call: TRBJ2-3
v_call: TRBV18

cdr3_aa: CASSRPGLAATYEQYF
j_call: TRBJ2-7
v_call: TRBV28

cdr3_aa: CASSQGPSGTDTQYF
j_call: TRBJ2-3
v_call: TRBV4-1

cdr3_aa: CATSRDQAGYTF
j_call: TRBJ1-2
v_call: TRBV15

cdr3_aa: CASSIGNSNQPQHF
j_call: TRBJ1-5
v_call: TRBV19

cdr3_aa: CASSQTFVGSNSPLHF
j_call: TRBJ1-6
v_call: TRBV2

cdr3_aa: CASSLGARGEQYF
j_call: TRBJ2-7
v_call: TRBV5-4

cdr3_aa: CASGDGWFTEAFF
j_call: TRBJ1-1
v_call: TRBV28

cdr3_aa: CASSLGGDEQFF
j_call: TRBJ2-1
v_call: TRBV7-9

cdr3_aa: CASSRGSDSYNEQFF
j_call: TRBJ2-1
v_call: TRBV9

cdr3_aa: CASSLGDSKETQYF
j_call: TRBJ2-5
v_call: TRBV7-6

cdr3_aa: CAWSVGGAGAVTEAFF
j_call: TRBJ1-1
v_call: TRBV30

cdr3_aa: CASRRQGASGNTIYF
j_call: TRBJ1-3
v_call: TRBV6-5

cdr3_aa: CASSLAGGETQYF
j_call: TRBJ2-5
v_call: TRBV5-1